The clone carrying this TCR beta chain was recorded many times. The data were taken from a study of beta chain features in type 1 diabetes. The isolated RNA, all of it, was reverse transcribed, so expressed TCRB transcripts were what got sequenced. The method was immunoSEQ multiplex PCR; TCRdb's version includes in-frame clones alone and lacks a portion of them. The table lists roughly 290,000 clones, around 7.8% of them singletons, with more than 0.8% in the top ten. The CDR3 extends over 13 amino acids. V was trimmed by 0 bases and J by 7 bases, leaving 8 bases between them. CDR1 is SGDLS and CDR2 is YYNGEE in the germline V gene.

This sequence was found in a young woman in good health. Sequenced material: central memory CD4+ T cells from blood. The chain carries TRBV9 and TRBJ2-1; D unresolved. As DNA, the CDR3 is TGTGCCAGCAGCGTAGGCCCTAGTAATGAGCAGTTCTTC. Protein: CASSVGPSNEQFF. Complete variable domain (other parts from reference TRBV9 and TRBJ2-1): DSGVTQTPKHLITATGQRVTLRCSPRSGDLSVYWYQQSLDQGLQFLIQYYNGEERAKGNILERFSAQQFPDLHSELNLSSLELGDSALYFCASSVGPSNEQFFGPGTRLTVL.